A selection of T cell receptor beta chains follows, all from one sample in a study of T cells in Graves' hyperthyroidism and ophthalmopathy. One entry per CDR3 protein, called by TCRdb with MiXCR from the multiplex PCR reads. The sample records 490,000 or so distinct CDR3 sequences, 20% to 25% being singletons. Sequenced input: blood. Receptor source: a woman in her 70s with Graves' ophthalmopathy. Both conserved end residues are part of each CDR3. Each record gives: D gene, J gene, clone size, V gene, CDR3 DNA, CDR3 protein. The D gene is left open where the match is weak. Clone size is not always given. Where it is, it says once, few, many or a class for expanded clones.

TRBD2 | TRBJ2-3 | few | TRBV12-3/TRBV12-4 | TGTGCCAGCAGTTCCCGACTAGCGGATACTAGCACAGATACGCAGTATTTT | CASSSRLADTSTDTQYF
- | TRBJ2-5 | many | TRBV15 | TGTGCCACCAGCCTAGTGGGGGGCGATGAGACCCAGTACTTC | CATSLVGGDETQYF
TRBD2 | TRBJ2-1 | few | TRBV5-1 | TGCGCCAGCAGCTTACGGGAGGTCCGCAATGAGCAGTTCTTC | CASSLREVRNEQFF
- | TRBJ1-3 | - | TRBV5-1 | TGCGCCAGCAGCCCTGAAGGGCCCCTCTCTGGAAACACCATATATTTT | CASSPEGPLSGNTIYF
- | TRBJ1-5 | many | TRBV30 | TGTGCCTGGAGCGGGCAGGGCAATCAGCCCCAGCATTTT | CAWSGQGNQPQHF
- | TRBJ2-2 | - | TRBV6-1 | TGTGCCAGCAGAGGGGCCAGACAAACCGGGGAGCTGTTTTTT | CASRGARQTGELFF
TRBD2 | TRBJ2-7 | - | TRBV2 | TGTGCCAGCAGTCAAGGGACTAGCGTAGTCTACGAGCAGTACTTC | CASSQGTSVVYEQYF
- | TRBJ2-1 | few | TRBV27 | TGTGCCAGCAGTTCTAATAGGGGTGAGCAGTTCTTC | CASSSNRGEQFF
TRBD1 | TRBJ1-2 | many | TRBV6-2/TRBV6-3 | TGTGCCAGCAGTACGACAGGGATATATGGCTACACCTTC | CASSTTGIYGYTF
TRBD2 | TRBJ2-2 | - | TRBV3-1 | TGTGCCAGCAGCCAAACTTCTAGCGGAGGGACCGGGGAGCTGTTTTTT | CASSQTSSGGTGELFF
TRBD1 | TRBJ1-5 | - | TRBV6-1 | TGTGCCAGCAGAATAATGGGACAGGGGACTAATAGCAATCGGCCCCAGCATTTT | CASRIMGQGTNSNRPQHF
- | TRBJ1-1 | - | TRBV4-3 | TGCGCCAGCAGCCAAGATAATGTTAGACAGTTGAACACTGAAGCTTTCTTT | CASSQDNVRQLNTEAFF
- | TRBJ2-7 | - | TRBV5-8 | TGTGCCAGCAGCAATCGTCAGGGGGGCTCCTACGAGCAGTACTTC | CASSNRQGGSYEQYF
- | TRBJ2-7 | - | TRBV12-3/TRBV12-4 | TGTGCCAGCAGCTATCAGGTCTACGAGCAGTACTTC | CASSYQVYEQYF
TRBD2 | TRBJ2-1 | many | TRBV28 | TGTGCCAGCAGTTTTAGCGGGAAAAATGAGCAGTTCTTC | CASSFSGKNEQFF
- | TRBJ2-3 | - | TRBV4-3 | TGCGCCAGCAGCCCGAGGAGGGGGGCGGGTGGCACAGATACGCAGTATTTT | CASSPRRGAGGTDTQYF
- | TRBJ1-2 | few | TRBV7-9 | TGTGCCAGCAGGGAGAGTGGGTATGGCTACACCTTC | CASRESGYGYTF
TRBD2 | TRBJ2-4 | - | TRBV12-3/TRBV12-4 | TGTGCCAGCAGTTTAAGTCAGGGGGGGACTAGCGGGCCTGGAGAACTACCCAAAAACATTCAGTACTTC | CASSLSQGGTSGPGELPKNIQYF
- | TRBJ2-1 | few | TRBV7-6 | TGTGCCAGCAGCCCCACTGACTCCCTCAATGAGCAGTTCTTC | CASSPTDSLNEQFF
TRBD2 | TRBJ2-1 | - | TRBV24-1 | TGTGCCACCAGTGATCAGGCTAGCGGCTACAATGAGCAGTTCTTC | CATSDQASGYNEQFF
- | TRBJ1-6 | few | TRBV2 | TGTGCCAGCAGTGGGGGGAGCAGGATGAATTCACCCCTCCACTTT | CASSGGSRMNSPLHF
- | TRBJ1-2 | few | TRBV6-1 | TGTGCCAGCAGGAGATCCCCTAGAGGCTACACCTTC | CASRRSPRGYTF
TRBD1 | TRBJ2-1 | few | TRBV18 | TGTGCCAGCTCACACGGGACAGACAATGAGCAGTTCTTC | CASSHGTDNEQFF
- | TRBJ2-1 | - | TRBV6-2/TRBV6-3 | TGTGCCAGCAGGGGTAGCGGCTACAATGAGCAGTTCTTC | CASRGSGYNEQFF
- | TRBJ1-3 | - | TRBV3-1 | TGTGCCAGCAGCCAAGACCCAGGGGTTGAAAACACCATATATTTT | CASSQDPGVENTIYF
- | TRBJ2-5 | many | TRBV28 | TGTGCCAGCAGTTTAGCAACAGGGGAGACCCAGTACTTC | CASSLATGETQYF
TRBD1 | TRBJ1-3 | - | TRBV18 | TGTGCCAGCTCTCCGGGACAGAATGGAAACACCATATATTTT | CASSPGQNGNTIYF
TRBD2 | TRBJ2-2 | - | TRBV5-1 | TGCGCCAGCAGCTTGGGACTAGCCGGAGAGGTCACCGGGGAGCTGTTTTTT | CASSLGLAGEVTGELFF
- | TRBJ2-3 | few | TRBV20-1 | TGCAGTGCTGCGAGAGGGGGTGATACGCAGTATTTT | CSAARGGDTQYF
- | TRBJ1-5 | many | TRBV20-1 | TGCAGTGCTAGCGAAGGGGCCAATCAGCCCCAGCATTTT | CSASEGANQPQHF
- | TRBJ2-2 | many | TRBV12-3/TRBV12-4 | TGTGCCAGCAGTTTCGGACAGGGACTAGGTGCCGGGGAGCTGTTTTTT | CASSFGQGLGAGELFF
TRBD1 | TRBJ2-5 | - | TRBV7-6 | TGTGCCAGCAGCTCAAGAGGACAGGTAACAGGGACCCAGTACTTC | CASSSRGQVTGTQYF
- | TRBJ1-5 | - | TRBV7-8 | TGTGCCAGCAGCTTAGTCCTGGGGGGGCGGCAGCCCCAGCATTTT | CASSLVLGGRQPQHF
- | TRBJ2-1 | - | TRBV19 | TGTGCCAGCCACACGACAGGTGCCTACAATGAGCAGTTCTTC | CASHTTGAYNEQFF
- | TRBJ2-1 | once | TRBV20-1 | TGCAGTGCTACCCGGGGGGCTGACTACAATGAGCAGTTCTTC | CSATRGADYNEQFF
- | TRBJ2-2 | many | TRBV29-1 | TGCAGCGTTGGCCAATCCTGGACCGGGGAGCTGTTTTTT | CSVGQSWTGELFF
- | TRBJ1-4 | few | TRBV2 | TGTGCCAGCAGTGTATTAGGGTCTGCAACTAATGAAAAACTGTTTTTT | CASSVLGSATNEKLFF
- | TRBJ2-1 | few | TRBV10-2 | TGCGCCAGCAGTGAGGCAGCACGAGCGTCTAATGAGCAGTTCTTC | CASSEAARASNEQFF
- | TRBJ2-6 | - | TRBV11-2 | TGTGCCAGCAGCTTGAGGGGCTCTGGGGCCAACGTCCTGACTTTC | CASSLRGSGANVLTF
- | TRBJ1-2 | few | TRBV7-2 | TGTGCCAGCAGCTTAGCCGACAGGCCCTATGGCTACACCTTC | CASSLADRPYGYTF
TRBD2 | TRBJ2-7 | - | TRBV7-2 | TGTGCCAGCAGCACCCGACTAGCGGGAGTTAGCGAGCAGTACTTC | CASSTRLAGVSEQYF
- | TRBJ2-1 | - | TRBV6-1 | TGTGCCAGCACCTCGACTGTCCTGGATGAGCAGTTCTTC | CASTSTVLDEQFF
TRBD2 | TRBJ2-1 | few | TRBV20-1 | TGCAGTGCTAGGACTAGCGGGCCCAATGAGCAGTTCTTC | CSARTSGPNEQFF
- | TRBJ1-1 | - | TRBV19 | TGTGCCAGTAGTAGTCGGGACTCATGGGGCACTGAAGCTTTCTTT | CASSSRDSWGTEAFF
- | TRBJ2-2 | few | TRBV7-2 | TGTGCCAGCAGGGTTGGGGGTACCGGGGAGCTGTTTTTT | CASRVGGTGELFF
- | TRBJ2-2 | few | TRBV12-3/TRBV12-4 | TGTGCCAGCAGTTTTCTGTCTAACACCGGGGAGCTGTTTTTT | CASSFLSNTGELFF
- | TRBJ2-3 | once | TRBV19 | TGTGCCAGTAGCGGCAGGGGTTACACAGATACGCAGTATTTT | CASSGRGYTDTQYF
- | TRBJ1-1 | - | TRBV14 | TGTGCCAGCAGCCAAGATATGGGGCGTCTAGCTTTCTTT | CASSQDMGRLAFF
- | TRBJ2-2 | many | TRBV12-3/TRBV12-4 | TGTGCCAGCAGTTTAAGCACGAACACCGGGGAGCTGTTTTTT | CASSLSTNTGELFF
- | TRBJ2-3 | few | TRBV5-1 | TGCGCCAGCAGCTCCTTAGGACAACAAGATACGCAGTATTTT | CASSSLGQQDTQYF